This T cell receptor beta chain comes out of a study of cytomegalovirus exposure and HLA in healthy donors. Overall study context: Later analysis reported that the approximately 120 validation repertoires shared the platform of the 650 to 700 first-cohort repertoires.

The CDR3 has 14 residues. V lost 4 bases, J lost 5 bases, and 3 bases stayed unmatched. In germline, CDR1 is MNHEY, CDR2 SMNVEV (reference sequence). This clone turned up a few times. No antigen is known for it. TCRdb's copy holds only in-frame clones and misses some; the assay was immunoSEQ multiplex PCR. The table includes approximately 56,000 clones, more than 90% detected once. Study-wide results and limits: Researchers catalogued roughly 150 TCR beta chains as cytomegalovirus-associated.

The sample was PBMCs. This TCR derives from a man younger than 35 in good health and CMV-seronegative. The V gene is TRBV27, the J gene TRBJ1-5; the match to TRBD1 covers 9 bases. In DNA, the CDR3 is TGTGCCAGCAGTTCTGGACAGGGGTATCAGCCCCAGCATTTT. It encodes CASSSGQGYQPQHF.